This entry is about one T cell receptor beta chain. Its matching antigen is unknown. V was cut by 1 base and J by 0 bases, with 10 bases left in between. The germline V gene has CDR1 GTSNPN and CDR2 SVGIG (reference sequence). The CDR3 is made up of 15 amino acids. These data originate in a study of cytomegalovirus exposure and HLA in healthy donors. Study overall: The same platform was used for the 100 to 150 validation repertoires and the roughly 730 first-cohort repertoires, a later analysis reported. Study-wide points: Some TCR beta chains (around 160 of them) were listed as cytomegalovirus-associated.

Sequenced by immunoSEQ multiplex PCR; TCRdb stores in-frame clones only, minus some. The table has approximately 140,000 clones, approximately 86% seen once; the top ten hold 8.7%. The rearrangement uses TRBV30 and TRBJ1-3, with D possibly TRBD1 on 5 matching bases. The origin of this receptor is a man between 18 and 29 years old in good health and CMV-seropositive. The sequenced material came from PBMCs. The CDR3 region is CAWSATRVSGNTIYF. The CDR3 nucleotides are TGTGCCTGGAGTGCCACCAGGGTCTCTGGAAACACCATATATTTT.